What follows describes a single T cell receptor beta chain. Its specificity is not known. This PCR relied on a set of 60 Vbeta primers and 13 Jbeta primers. The assay was immunoSEQ multiplex PCR, and TCRdb's table has in-frame clones only and misses some. The top ten hold roughly 1.6% of the sample, which has 220,000 or so clones, approximately 80% seen once. The data belong to a study of cytomegalovirus exposure and HLA in healthy donors. Study-wide points: Most TCR sequences were rare, but some public TCRs occurred in many donors.

Sequencing used PBMCs. The origin of this receptor is a man in his fifties in good health and CMV-seronegative.

CDR3 DNA: TGCAGCGTTGGTGCCCCGGGGGAAGCTTTCTTT. Translation gives CSVGAPGEAFF. The chain combines TRBV29-1 with TRBJ1-1; D call uncertain. Germline CDR1 SQVTM, CDR2 ANQGSEA. V lost 4 bases and J 8 bases, leaving 11 bases between the germline ends. The CDR3 is 11 amino acids.